This passage covers 31 T cell receptor beta chains from one sample sequenced in a study of graft-versus-host responses after intestinal transplantation. Some clones are missing from TCRdb's copy, which holds only in-frame ones; the method was immunoSEQ multiplex PCR. The sample includes over 100,000 clones, just over 90% of them seen just once. Their antigens are not known. The sequencing here drew on unstimulated CD4+ T cells sorted from spleen or lymph node cells, taken before transplant. These receptors all stem from a human donor who was the organ donor for an intestinal transplant.

The CDR3 DNA follows: TGCAGCGTTGAAATGGGCTACTATGGCTACACCTTC. Protein sequence: CSVEMGYYGYTF. The chain is built from TRBV29-1 and TRBJ1-2; unclear D gene. This CDR3 is 12 amino acids long. Trimming left V 2 bases short and J 3 bases short, with 7 bases between. Per the germline V gene, CDR1 is SQVTM and CDR2 is ANQGSEA.

This chain joins TRBV11-2 and TRBJ2-7; 8 nucleotides line up with TRBD1. J gave up 0 bases and V 5 bases, and 6 bases lay outside the gene matches. This CDR3 has 15 residues. Per the germline V gene, CDR1 is SGHAT and CDR2 is FQNNGV. CDR3: CASSAPGQASYEQYF. The CDR3, as DNA: TGTGCCAGCAGCGCACCGGGACAGGCCTCCTACGAGCAGTACTTC.

This chain uses TRBV5-4 with TRBJ2-7; 7 bases are shared with TRBD2. The CDR3 runs 14 residues. Per the germline V gene, CDR1 is SGHNT and CDR2 is YYREEE (reference sequence). After removal of 3 bases from V and 5 bases from J, the junction contained 8 bases not matched to a gene. The CDR3 sequence: CASSSLLGGNEQYF. CDR3 bases: TGTGCCAGCAGCTCCCTTCTGGGGGGGAACGAGCAGTACTTC.

The chain recombines TRBV10-3 with TRBJ2-1, with D possibly matching TRBD2 (5 bases). V lost 3 bases to trimming and J lost 8 bases, with 14 bases between them. The germline CDR1 and CDR2 sequences are ENHRY and SYGVKD. The CDR3 contains 14 residues. The CDR3 DNA sequence: TGTGCCATCAGTGACCCTAAACGAGGGTATGAGCAGTTCTTC. Translated, it gives CAISDPKRGYEQFF.

V and J are TRBV28 and TRBJ1-1; TRBD1 might be the D (5 bases). Germline CDR1 MDHEN, CDR2 SYDVKM. The length of the CDR3 is 14 residues. With 2 bases removed from V and 1 base from J, the gap between germline ends came to 8 bases. CDR3 nucleotides: TGTGCCAGCAGTTTACCGGGGACGAACACTGAAGCTTTCTTT. Translation gives CASSLPGTNTEAFF.

The V call is TRBV18, the J call TRBJ2-2, with 8 bases that match TRBD1. The CDR3 is made up of 14 amino acids. Per germline, CDR1 KGHSH and CDR2 LQKENI. Trimming removed 6 bases from V and 3 bases from J; junction bases left unmatched: 3. The CDR3 nucleotides are TGTGCCAGCTCGTTACAGGGGGACACCGGGGAGCTGTTTTTT. As protein: CASSLQGDTGELFF.

This chain connects TRBV6-5 to TRBJ2-7; D is unresolved. V was clipped by 6 bases and J by 0 bases, with 12 bases between them. This CDR3 is 14 amino acids long. The germline V gene has CDR1 MNHEY and CDR2 SVGAGI. This CDR3 reads CASSFLQGSYEQYF. In DNA, the CDR3 is TGTGCCAGCAGCTTCCTACAAGGCTCCTACGAGCAGTACTTC.

The rearrangement joins TRBV19 to TRBJ2-5; D is unresolved. Germline V lookup: CDR1 LNHDA, CDR2 SQIVND (reference sequence). Trimming cost V 6 bases and J 4 bases, with 18 bases left between them. The CDR3 is 15 residues long. CDR3 sequence reads: CASRPNRALAETQYF. CDR3 coding DNA: TGTGCCAGTAGACCTAACCGGGCCCTGGCAGAGACCCAGTACTTC.

V gene TRBV7-6 combines with J gene TRBJ2-2; the match to TRBD1 covers 9 bases. The ends lost 5 bases at V and 1 base at J; junction bases unmatched: 2. CDR3 length equals 15 residues. Germline loops: CDR1 SGHVS, CDR2 FNYEAQ. Here the CDR3 DNA reads TGTGCCAGCAGCCCGGGACAGGGGAACACCGGGGAGCTGTTTTTT. Amino acids: CASSPGQGNTGELFF.

A single count supports this clone. The chain employs TRBV6-5 and TRBJ1-5; the D gene is possibly TRBD1 (5 bases). In germline, CDR1 is MNHEY, CDR2 SVGAGI. The CDR3 is 14 amino acids. V lost 6 bases, J lost 5 bases, and 14 bases lay in between. The CDR3 here is CASSSWGNDQPQHF. CDR3 nucleotide sequence: TGTGCCAGCAGCTCTTGGGGGAACGATCAGCCCCAGCATTTT.

V is TRBV11-2 and J is TRBJ2-7; D gene uncertain. Germline-derived CDR1 and CDR2 are SGHAT and FQNNGV. With 0 bases removed from V and 2 bases from J, the gap between germline ends came to 8 bases. There are 14 residues in the CDR3. The DNA of the CDR3 is TGTGCCAGCAGCTTAGAGGGTGGAGCCTACGAGCAGTACTTC. Protein: CASSLEGGAYEQYF.

The gene calls are TRBV7-9 and TRBJ2-7; weak D call: TRBD2 (6 bases). The CDR3 runs to 14 residues. Deletions cut 4 bases from V and 3 bases from J, with 13 bases between. Germline V CDR1 and CDR2: SEHNR, FQNEAQ (reference sequence). The CDR3 spells CASSYGTFFYEQYF. DNA for the CDR3: TGTGCCAGCAGCTACGGGACTTTTTTCTACGAGCAGTACTTC.

The rearrangement joins TRBV11-2 to TRBJ2-7, with D unresolved. The CDR3 is 15 residues long. Germline loops: CDR1 SGHAT, CDR2 FQNNGV. Trimming took 4 bases from V and 7 from J, leaving 20 bases between them. In DNA form, the CDR3 reads TGTGCCAGCAGCTCGCCCAAGACGGGTGCGAAGGAGCAGTACTTC. Its translation is CASSSPKTGAKEQYF.

The chain carries TRBV29-1 and TRBJ1-4; 11 nucleotides align to TRBD1. The CDR3 has 15 amino acids. CDR1 is SQVTM and CDR2 is ANQGSEA in the germline V gene. V gave up 4 bases and J gave up 2 bases; unmatched junction bases: 3. For the CDR3, the DNA is TGCAGCGTTGGCCGGGACAGGGGGACTAATGAAAAACTGTTTTTT. It yields the protein CSVGRDRGTNEKLFF.

This rearrangement joins TRBV7-6 to TRBJ2-7, with TRBD2 matching over 8 bases. The germline gives CDR1 SGHVS, CDR2 FNYEAQ. The junction had 11 bases not matched to a gene; V was cut back by 9 bases and J by 4 bases. The CDR3 totals 14 residues. CDR3: CASAGGLGFYEQYF. CDR3 nucleotide sequence: TGTGCCAGTGCTGGGGGACTAGGGTTTTACGAGCAGTACTTC. Full variable domain (missing parts from reference TRBV7-6 and TRBJ2-7): GAGVSQSPRYKVTKRGQDVALRCDPISGHVSLYWYRQALGQGPEFLTYFNYEAQQDKSGLPNDRFSAERPEGSISTLTIQRTEQRDSAMYRCASAGGLGFYEQYFGPGTRLTVT.

The chain recombines TRBV6-4 with TRBJ2-3; 7 bases line up with TRBD2. The V gene's germline CDR1 is MRHNA and CDR2 SNTAGT. The CDR3 has 13 residues. Unmatched junction bases numbered 4, after V lost 6 bases and J lost 4 bases. DNA of the CDR3: TGTGCCAGCAGGAATAGCGGGTCAGATACGCAGTATTTT. It specifies CASRNSGSDTQYF.

J is TRBJ2-5 and V is TRBV11-2; no firm D call. Trimming stripped 0 bases from V and 5 bases from J, with 13 bases between. CDR3 length: 15 amino acids. The germline gives CDR1 SGHAT, CDR2 FQNNGV. This chain's CDR3 is CASSLEVLPRETQYF. In nucleotides, the CDR3 is TGTGCCAGCAGCTTAGAGGTCCTCCCCCGGGAGACCCAGTACTTC. The full variable domain, in which reference TRBV11-2 and TRBJ2-5 provide the parts outside the CDR3, is EAGVAQSPRYKIIEKRQSVAFWCNPISGHATLYWYQQILGQGPKLLIQFQNNGVVDDSQLPKDRFSAERLKGVDSTLKIQPAKLEDSAVYLCASSLEVLPRETQYFGPGTRLLVL.

The gene calls are TRBV25-1 and TRBJ1-1; D is ambiguous. Between the trimmed V and J ends, which lost 4 bases and 8 bases, there was a span of 14 bases. The CDR3 has 13 amino acids. From germline, CDR1 is MGHDK and CDR2 SYGVNS. The CDR3, as DNA: TGTGCCAGCAGTGTTCACGGCGTGGCAGAAGCTTTCTTT. Protein: CASSVHGVAEAFF. The complete variable domain, with remaining parts taken from reference TRBV25-1 and TRBJ1-1, reads EADIYQTPRYLVIGTGKKITLECSQTMGHDKMYWYQQDPGMELHLIHYSYGVNSTEKGDLSSESTVSRIRTEHFPLTLESARPSHTSQYLCASSVHGVAEAFFGQGTRLTVV.

The chain links TRBV2 to TRBJ2-7; D gene unclear. The CDR3 has 15 residues. V was trimmed by 0 bases and J by 3 bases, leaving 12 bases between them. Looked up from germline, CDR1 is SNHLY and CDR2 is FYNNEI. CDR3 sequence (DNA): TGTGCCAGCAGTGAAGCGTCTTCCGTTTTCTACGAGCAGTACTTC. Translating it yields CASSEASSVFYEQYF.

A word on this clone: The junction does not match germline at one end; this may be a read error. The chain couples TRBV5-7 to TRBJ2-1; TRBD2 matches 13 bases. TRBV5-7 is an open reading frame whose function is uncertain. The CDR3 runs 18 residues. The chain's CDR3 is CASSLRGLAGATYNEQLF. The CDR3 region has the DNA TGTGCCAGCAGCTTGAGAGGACTAGCGGGAGCAACCTACAATGAGCAGCTCTTC.

This rearrangement joins TRBV5-1 to TRBJ1-2, with D possibly matching TRBD1 (5 bases). The CDR3 totals 18 residues. With 2 bases removed from V and 4 bases from J, the gap between germline ends came to 24 bases. Germline CDR1 SGHRS, CDR2 YFSETQ. The CDR3 sequence: CASSFEGLWNGRIYGYTF. Written as DNA, the CDR3 is TGCGCCAGCAGCTTTGAGGGACTTTGGAACGGGCGAATCTATGGCTACACCTTC. The full variable domain, in which reference TRBV5-1 and TRBJ1-2 provide the parts outside the CDR3, is KAGVTQTPRYLIKTRGQQVTLSCSPISGHRSVSWYQQTPGQGLQFLFEYFSETQRNKGNFPGRFSGRQFSNSRSEMNVSTLELGDSALYLCASSFEGLWNGRIYGYTFGSGTRLTVV.

The chain uses TRBV6-1 and TRBJ1-2; possible D gene TRBD1, 6 bases. The CDR3 sequence is 16 residues long. Deletions cut 3 bases from V and 8 bases from J, with 22 bases between. The germline gives CDR1 MNHNS, CDR2 SASEGT. The CDR3 sequence is CASSDPHRLGARGYTF. The CDR3 DNA reads as TGTGCCAGCAGTGACCCTCATAGATTGGGGGCGCGCGGCTACACCTTC.

The rearrangement uses TRBV11-2 and TRBJ1-2, with 7 nucleotides matching TRBD1. J gave up 6 bases and V 1 base, and 8 bases lay outside the gene matches. This CDR3 is 15 amino acids long. In germline, CDR1 is SGHAT, CDR2 FQNNGV. The CDR3 sequence is CASSLGATGSDGYTF. CDR3 coding DNA: TGTGCCAGCAGCTTAGGTGCGACAGGGTCGGATGGCTACACCTTC.

The V call is TRBV28, the J call TRBJ2-5; 9 bases fit TRBD1. Germline V lookup: CDR1 MDHEN, CDR2 SYDVKM. The V segment lost 6 bases and the J segment 4 bases; nucleotides outside the gene matches: 3. CDR3 length: 13 amino acids. CDR3 DNA: TGTGCCAGCAGGACAGGGGGAGGAGAGACCCAGTACTTC. Translated, it gives CASRTGGGETQYF.

This chain connects TRBV10-3 to TRBJ1-4, with TRBD1 identical over 9 bases. V was clipped by 4 bases and J by 4 bases; unmatched bases: 4. The CDR3 consists of 15 residues. Germline V gene lookup returns CDR1 ENHRY and CDR2 SYGVKD. The CDR3 protein is CAISATGGGNEKLFF. The CDR3 nucleotides are TGTGCCATCAGTGCGACAGGGGGAGGTAATGAAAAACTGTTTTTT.

For this clone: Other DNA sequences in the same sample also yield this CDR3. This rearrangement joins TRBV5-1 to TRBJ1-1, with D possibly being TRBD1 (6 bases). The CDR3 runs 14 residues. The ends were cut back, 0 bases at V and 1 base at J, with 7 bases in the middle. The V gene's germline CDR1 is SGHRS and CDR2 YFSETQ. In DNA, the CDR3 is TGCGCCAGCAGCTTGGGGACAGCGAACACTGAAGCTTTCTTT. This gives the protein CASSLGTANTEAFF.

This clone was observed a single time. V usage is TRBV5-5 and J usage is TRBJ2-2; D unclear. The length of the CDR3 is 14 residues. V dropped 0 bases and J dropped 7 bases, with 10 bases sitting between them. Germline V gives CDR1 SGHKS, CDR2 YYEKEE (reference sequence). The CDR3 nucleotides read TGTGCCAGCAGCTTGGCCCCCCTTTTCGGGGAGCTGTTTTTT. It is translated as CASSLAPLFGELFF. The whole variable domain, remainder taken from reference TRBV5-5 and TRBJ2-2, is DAGVTQSPTHLIKTRGQQVTLRCSPISGHKSVSWYQQVLGQGPQFIFQYYEKEERGRGNFPDRFSARQFPNYSSELNVNALLLGDSALYLCASSLAPLFGELFFGEGSRLTVL.

The J gene is TRBJ1-1, the V gene TRBV5-6; perhaps TRBD1 as D (6 bases). The CDR3 has 12 residues. The germline V and J ends were trimmed by 0 bases and 11 bases, with 11 bases remaining between them. CDR1 is SGHDT and CDR2 is YYEEEE in the germline V gene. The DNA for the CDR3 is TGTGCCAGCAGCTTGGGGTGGGGGCCGGCTTTCTTT. Translation: CASSLGWGPAFF.

The table lists this clone with a few counts. The chain recombines TRBV6-5 with TRBJ1-3; 8 positions match TRBD1. This CDR3 comprises 15 residues. V lost 6 bases to trimming and J lost 2 bases; unmatched junction nucleotides: 6. Germline loops: CDR1 MNHEY, CDR2 SVGAGI. CDR3 in amino acids: CASSRGQETGNTIYF. CDR3 nucleotides: TGTGCCAGCAGCCGGGGACAGGAAACTGGAAACACCATATATTTT.

The rearrangement uses TRBV6-1 and TRBJ1-3; D is unclear. This CDR3 region has 12 residues. Germline V gene sequence: CDR1 MNHNS, CDR2 SASEGT. V shed 3 bases and J shed 4 bases, with 4 bases lying between them. The CDR3 bases are TGTGCCAGCAGTGAGGCAGGAAACACCATATATTTT. This encodes CASSEAGNTIYF.

This clone was recorded once. The chain carries TRBV15 and TRBJ2-3; D is uncertain. The V end was cut by 6 bases, the J end by 2 bases, with 12 bases between. CDR1 and CDR2 (germline): LNHNV, YYDKDF (reference sequence). The CDR3 length is 14 residues. CDR3 in amino acids: CATRSGPDTDTQYF. The CDR3 DNA sequence: TGTGCCACCAGGTCCGGGCCTGACACAGATACGCAGTATTTT.